The TCR beta chain described here comes from a study of cytomegalovirus exposure and HLA in healthy donors. General study points: Researchers catalogued 150 or so TCR beta chains as cytomegalovirus-associated. Reported results showed that the classifier diagnosed cytomegalovirus status with high specificity and sensitivity.

Libraries were prepared by immunoSEQ multiplex PCR; TCRdb keeps only in-frame clonotypes and omits some of them. Of some 190,000 clones listed, approximately 86% are singletons. Looked up from germline, CDR1 is LGHNA and CDR2 is YSLEER. The CDR3 is 14 amino acids. V was cut by 5 bases and J by 5 bases, with 16 bases left in between. Worth noting for this clone: Its cognate antigen is unknown.

The rearrangement joins TRBV4-3 to TRBJ2-7; D possibly corresponds to TRBD2 (6 bases). This sequence was found in a man aged 25 to 40 in good health and CMV-seropositive. The source material was PBMCs. DNA for the CDR3: TGCGCCAGCAGCGTACGGAGGGGAGTGGACGAGCAGTACTTC. Amino acids: CASSVRRGVDEQYF.